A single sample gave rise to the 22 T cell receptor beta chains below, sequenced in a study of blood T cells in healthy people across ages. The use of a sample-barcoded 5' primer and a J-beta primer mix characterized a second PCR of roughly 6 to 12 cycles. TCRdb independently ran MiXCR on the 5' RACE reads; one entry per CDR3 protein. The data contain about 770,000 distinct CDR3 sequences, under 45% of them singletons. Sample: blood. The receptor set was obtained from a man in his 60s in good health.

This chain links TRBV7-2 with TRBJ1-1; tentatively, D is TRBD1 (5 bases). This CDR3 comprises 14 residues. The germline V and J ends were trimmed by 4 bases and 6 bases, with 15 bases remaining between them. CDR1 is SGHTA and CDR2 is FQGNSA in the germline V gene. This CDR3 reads CASSYDRHSSEAFF. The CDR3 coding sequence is TGTGCCAGCAGCTATGACAGACATTCCTCTGAAGCTTTCTTT.

The CDR3: CASSPSGLAGGAAYNEQFF. The CDR3 nucleotides are TGTGCCAGCAGCCCTTCCGGACTAGCGGGGGGGGCTGCCTACAATGAGCAGTTCTTC. The V call is TRBV9, the J call TRBJ2-1, with 15 bases that match TRBD2. Germline CDR1 reads SGDLS; CDR2 reads YYNGEE. CDR3 size: 19 residues. The V segment lost 4 bases and the J segment 2 bases; nucleotides outside the gene matches: 10.

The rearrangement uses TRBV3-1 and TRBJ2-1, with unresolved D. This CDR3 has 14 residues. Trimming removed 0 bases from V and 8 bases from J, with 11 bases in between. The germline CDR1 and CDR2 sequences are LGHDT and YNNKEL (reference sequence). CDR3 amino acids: CASSQDQSFHEQFF. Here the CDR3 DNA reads TGTGCCAGCAGCCAAGACCAATCTTTCCATGAGCAGTTCTTC.

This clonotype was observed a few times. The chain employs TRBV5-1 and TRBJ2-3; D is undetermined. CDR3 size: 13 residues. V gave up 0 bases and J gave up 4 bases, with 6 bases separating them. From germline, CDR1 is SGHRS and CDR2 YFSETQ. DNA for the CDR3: TGCGCCAGCAGCTTGGGGCGATCAGATACGCAGTATTTT. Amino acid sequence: CASSLGRSDTQYF.

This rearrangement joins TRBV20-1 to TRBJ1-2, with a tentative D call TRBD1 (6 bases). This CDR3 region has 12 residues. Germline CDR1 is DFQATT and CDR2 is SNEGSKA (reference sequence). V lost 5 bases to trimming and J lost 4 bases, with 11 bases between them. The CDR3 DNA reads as TGCAGTGCTCGGGACAATGCCTATGGCTACACCTTC. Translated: CSARDNAYGYTF.

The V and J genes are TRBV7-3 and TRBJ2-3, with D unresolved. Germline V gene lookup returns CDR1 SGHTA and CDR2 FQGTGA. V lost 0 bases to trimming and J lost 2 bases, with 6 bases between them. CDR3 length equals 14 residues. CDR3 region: CASSLTRDTDTQYF. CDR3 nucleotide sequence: TGTGCCAGCAGCTTAACTAGAGACACAGATACGCAGTATTTT.

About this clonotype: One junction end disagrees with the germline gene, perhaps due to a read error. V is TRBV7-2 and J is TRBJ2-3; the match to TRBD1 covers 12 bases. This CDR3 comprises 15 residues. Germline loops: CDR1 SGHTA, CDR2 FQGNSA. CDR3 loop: CASTQGTGGTDTQYF. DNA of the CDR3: TGTGCCAGCACCCAGGGGACAGGGGGCACGGATACGCAGTATTTT.

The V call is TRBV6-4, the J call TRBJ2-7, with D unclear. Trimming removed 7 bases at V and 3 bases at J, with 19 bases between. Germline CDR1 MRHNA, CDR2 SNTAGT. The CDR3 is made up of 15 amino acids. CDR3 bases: TGTGCCAGCAATGATTACCGAATTTTAGGCTACGAGCAGTACTTC. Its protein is CASNDYRILGYEQYF.

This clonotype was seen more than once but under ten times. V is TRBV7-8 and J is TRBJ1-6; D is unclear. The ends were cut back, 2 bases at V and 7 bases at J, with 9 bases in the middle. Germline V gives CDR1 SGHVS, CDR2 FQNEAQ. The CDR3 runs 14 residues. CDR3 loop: CASSLNQLNSPLHF. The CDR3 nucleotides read TGTGCCAGCAGCTTAAATCAGCTAAATTCACCCCTCCACTTT. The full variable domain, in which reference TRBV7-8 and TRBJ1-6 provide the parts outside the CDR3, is GAGVSQSPRYKVAKRGQDVALRCDPISGHVSLFWYQQALGQGPEFLTYFQNEAQLDKSGLPSDRFFAERPEGSVSTLKIQRTQQEDSAVYLCASSLNQLNSPLHFGNGTRLTVT.

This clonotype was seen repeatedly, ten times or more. CDR3 sequence: CASSDRDRGSYEQYF. The DNA of the CDR3 is TGTGCCAGCAGCGATCGGGACAGGGGTTCCTACGAGCAGTACTTC. The chain couples TRBV7-2 to TRBJ2-7; 10 nucleotides line up with TRBD1. The germline V gene has CDR1 SGHTA and CDR2 FQGNSA. J lost 1 base, V lost 5 bases, and 5 bases had no gene match. There are 15 residues in the CDR3.

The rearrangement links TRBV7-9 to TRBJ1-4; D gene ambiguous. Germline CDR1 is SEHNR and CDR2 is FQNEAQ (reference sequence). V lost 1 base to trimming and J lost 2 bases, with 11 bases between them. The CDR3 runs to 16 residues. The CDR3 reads CASSLVLSQTNEKLFF. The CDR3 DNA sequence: TGTGCCAGCAGCTTAGTTCTCTCACAGACTAATGAAAAACTGTTTTTT.

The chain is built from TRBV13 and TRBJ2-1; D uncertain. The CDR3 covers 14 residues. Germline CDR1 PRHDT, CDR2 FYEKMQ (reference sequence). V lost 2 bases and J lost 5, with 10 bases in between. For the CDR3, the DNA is TGTGCCAGCAGCTTATACCAGTATGACAATGAGCAGTTCTTC. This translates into CASSLYQYDNEQFF.

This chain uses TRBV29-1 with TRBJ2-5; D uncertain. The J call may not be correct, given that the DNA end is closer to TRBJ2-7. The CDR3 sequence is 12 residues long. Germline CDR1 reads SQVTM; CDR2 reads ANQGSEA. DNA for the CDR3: TGCAGCGTTGAAACGCCTCCCTACGAGCAGTACTTC. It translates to CSVETPPYEQYF.

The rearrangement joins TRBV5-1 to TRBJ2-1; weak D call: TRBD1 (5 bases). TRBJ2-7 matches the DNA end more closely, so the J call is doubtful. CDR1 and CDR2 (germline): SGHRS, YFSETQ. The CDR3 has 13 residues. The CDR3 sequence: CASSRQTLYEQYF. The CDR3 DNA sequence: TGCGCCAGCAGCCGACAGACCCTCTACGAGCAGTACTTC.

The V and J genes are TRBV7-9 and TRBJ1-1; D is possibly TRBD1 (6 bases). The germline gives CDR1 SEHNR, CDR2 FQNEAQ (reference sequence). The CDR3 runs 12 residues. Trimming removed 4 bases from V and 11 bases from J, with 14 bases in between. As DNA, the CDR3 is TGTGCCAGCAGCTCCGGACAGAGAAGGGCTTTCTTT. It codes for CASSSGQRRAFF. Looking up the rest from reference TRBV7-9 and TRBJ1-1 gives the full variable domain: DTGVSQNPRHKITKRGQNVTFRCDPISEHNRLYWYRQTLGQGPEFLTYFQNEAQLEKSRLLSDRFSAERPKGSFSTLEIQRTEQGDSAMYLCASSSGQRRAFFGQGTRLTVV.

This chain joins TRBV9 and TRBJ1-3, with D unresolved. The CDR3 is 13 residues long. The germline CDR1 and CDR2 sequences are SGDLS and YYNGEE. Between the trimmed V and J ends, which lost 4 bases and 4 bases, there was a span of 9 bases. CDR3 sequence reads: CASSPRTGNTIYF. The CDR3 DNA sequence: TGTGCCAGCAGCCCACGGACGGGAAACACCATATATTTT.

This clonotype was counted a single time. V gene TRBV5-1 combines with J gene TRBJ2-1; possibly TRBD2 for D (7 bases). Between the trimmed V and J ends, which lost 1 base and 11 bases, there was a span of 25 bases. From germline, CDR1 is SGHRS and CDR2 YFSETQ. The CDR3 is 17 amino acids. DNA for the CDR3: TGCGCCAGCAGCTTGCGGGTACGGGGGGCCTCGGGGCATAAGCAGTTCTTC. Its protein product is CASSLRVRGASGHKQFF.

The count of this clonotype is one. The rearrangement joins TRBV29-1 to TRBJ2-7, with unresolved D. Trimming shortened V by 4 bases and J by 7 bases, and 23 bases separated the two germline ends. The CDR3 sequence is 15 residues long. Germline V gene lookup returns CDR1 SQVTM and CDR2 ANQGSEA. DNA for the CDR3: TGCAGCGTTGTTATCGGTATAGGGCACTACAATGAGCAGTACTTC. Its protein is CSVVIGIGHYNEQYF.

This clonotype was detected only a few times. CDR3 DNA: TGTGCCAGCAGCCCGAACCGGGTCTCCTACAATGAGCAGTTCTTC. Protein sequence: CASSPNRVSYNEQFF. The rearrangement uses TRBV7-2 and TRBJ2-1; unclear D gene. The germline V gene encodes CDR1 SGHTA and CDR2 FQGNSA. Trimming cost V 5 bases and J 0 bases, with 11 bases left between them. The CDR3 has 15 amino acids.

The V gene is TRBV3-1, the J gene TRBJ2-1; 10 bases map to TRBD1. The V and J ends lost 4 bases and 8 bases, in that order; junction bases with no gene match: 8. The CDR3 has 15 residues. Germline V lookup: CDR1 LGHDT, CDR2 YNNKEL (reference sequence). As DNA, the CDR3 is TGTGCCAGCAGCCTATTACTCGGGACAGGGGATGAGCAGTTCTTC. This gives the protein CASSLLLGTGDEQFF.

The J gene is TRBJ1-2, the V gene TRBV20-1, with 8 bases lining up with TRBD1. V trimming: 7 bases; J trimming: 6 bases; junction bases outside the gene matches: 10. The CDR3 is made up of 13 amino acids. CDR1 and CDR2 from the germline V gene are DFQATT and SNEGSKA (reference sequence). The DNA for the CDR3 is TGCAGTGTAAGAGGACAGGGCGAAAATGGCTACACCTTC. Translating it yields CSVRGQGENGYTF.

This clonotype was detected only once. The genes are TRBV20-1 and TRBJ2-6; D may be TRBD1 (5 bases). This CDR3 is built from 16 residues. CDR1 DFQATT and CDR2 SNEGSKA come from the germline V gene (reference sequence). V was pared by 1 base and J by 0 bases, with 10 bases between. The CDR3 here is CSARATGNSGANVLTF. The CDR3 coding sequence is TGCAGTGCTAGAGCCACAGGAAACTCTGGGGCCAACGTCCTGACTTTC.